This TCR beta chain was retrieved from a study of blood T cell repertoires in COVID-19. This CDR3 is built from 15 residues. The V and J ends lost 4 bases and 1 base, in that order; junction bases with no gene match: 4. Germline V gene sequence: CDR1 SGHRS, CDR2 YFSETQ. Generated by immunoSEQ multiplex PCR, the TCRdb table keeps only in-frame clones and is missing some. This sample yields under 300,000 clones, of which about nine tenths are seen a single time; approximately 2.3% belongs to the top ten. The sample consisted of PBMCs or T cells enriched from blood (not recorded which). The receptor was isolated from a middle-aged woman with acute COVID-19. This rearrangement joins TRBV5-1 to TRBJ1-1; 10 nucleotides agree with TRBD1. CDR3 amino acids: CASSVDRGANTEAFF. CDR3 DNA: TGCGCCAGCAGCGTGGACAGGGGGGCGAACACTGAAGCTTTCTTT.